The rows below give T cell receptor beta chains drawn from one sample of a study of monozygotic twins with inflammatory bowel disease. TCRdb re-called the 5' RACE reads and shows each CDR3 protein once, DNA omitted. The sample's table shows more than 300,000 distinct CDR3 sequences. The source material was blood. These receptors came from a human donor with ulcerative colitis or Crohn's disease, or a healthy co-twin of an affected twin (not recorded which). The CDR3 runs from the conserved cysteine through the conserved F or W.

v_call: TRBV5-1; j_call: TRBJ2-5; cdr3_aa: CASSLSSDQETQYF
v_call: TRBV12-3/TRBV12-4; j_call: TRBJ1-2; cdr3_aa: CASSFPGNYGYTF
v_call: TRBV15; j_call: TRBJ1-4; cdr3_aa: CATSIMRVTNEKLFF
v_call: TRBV7-9; j_call: TRBJ1-1; cdr3_aa: CASSLGPPVAFF
v_call: TRBV11-1; j_call: TRBJ2-1; cdr3_aa: CASSLLNAEYNEQFF
v_call: TRBV7-2; j_call: TRBJ2-7; cdr3_aa: CASSARTASSYEQYF
v_call: TRBV4-2; j_call: TRBJ2-1; cdr3_aa: CASSQDTRTGGWNEQFF
v_call: TRBV5-1; j_call: TRBJ2-3; cdr3_aa: CASSSQGTDTQYF
v_call: TRBV12-5; j_call: TRBJ2-2; cdr3_aa: CASRGWDTGELFF
v_call: TRBV12-3/TRBV12-4; j_call: TRBJ2-5; cdr3_aa: CASRVTRWETQYF
v_call: TRBV5-1; j_call: TRBJ2-7; cdr3_aa: CASSLLGSSYEQYF
v_call: TRBV30; j_call: TRBJ1-2; cdr3_aa: CAWKSQGSAEGYTF
v_call: TRBV18; j_call: TRBJ2-3; cdr3_aa: CASSPRETDTQYF
v_call: TRBV12-3/TRBV12-4; j_call: TRBJ1-2; cdr3_aa: CASSFPGANYGYTF
v_call: TRBV18; j_call: TRBJ2-3; cdr3_aa: CASSPESGPTDTQYF
v_call: TRBV7-6; j_call: TRBJ2-2; cdr3_aa: CASSLDPLLAHVFF
v_call: TRBV24-1; j_call: TRBJ2-7; cdr3_aa: CATSDYGTGGDYEQYF
v_call: TRBV12-3/TRBV12-4; j_call: TRBJ1-6; cdr3_aa: CASSFSSPSSPLHF
v_call: TRBV4-3; j_call: TRBJ1-1; cdr3_aa: CASSQDLRGRSSTEAFF
v_call: TRBV12-3/TRBV12-4; j_call: TRBJ2-5; cdr3_aa: CASGSSRRQETQYF
v_call: TRBV20-1; j_call: TRBJ1-3; cdr3_aa: CSARGDDSGNTIYF
v_call: TRBV6-5; j_call: TRBJ2-3; cdr3_aa: CASSYLQGMDTQYF
v_call: TRBV28; j_call: TRBJ2-7; cdr3_aa: CASGGQSSYEQYF
v_call: TRBV27; j_call: TRBJ2-7; cdr3_aa: CASSLLPGTGRPYEQYF
v_call: TRBV7-8; j_call: TRBJ2-1; cdr3_aa: CASRDSLGYNEQFF
v_call: TRBV20-1; j_call: TRBJ2-3; cdr3_aa: CSARRGAASTDTQYF
v_call: TRBV30; j_call: TRBJ2-3; cdr3_aa: CAWSVRGGKADTQYF
v_call: TRBV27; j_call: TRBJ2-1; cdr3_aa: CASSWRARQTSSYNEQFF
v_call: TRBV20-1; j_call: TRBJ1-2; cdr3_aa: CSARTGGIGYGYTF
v_call: TRBV5-1; j_call: TRBJ2-2; cdr3_aa: CASSLIGNTGELFF
v_call: TRBV7-2; j_call: TRBJ1-5; cdr3_aa: CASSLRGNQHF
v_call: TRBV25-1; j_call: TRBJ1-4; cdr3_aa: CASMEASAAEKLFF
v_call: TRBV7-2; j_call: TRBJ1-3; cdr3_aa: CASSFTGQLISGNTIYF
v_call: TRBV7-3; j_call: TRBJ2-2; cdr3_aa: CASSKRTGELFF
v_call: TRBV5-1; j_call: TRBJ1-1; cdr3_aa: CASSLGVTGGGRVAFF
v_call: TRBV7-2; j_call: TRBJ2-3; cdr3_aa: CASSMGPLTDTQYF
v_call: TRBV6-1; j_call: TRBJ1-1; cdr3_aa: CASSTLRGKNTEAFF
v_call: TRBV20-1; j_call: TRBJ2-4; cdr3_aa: CSAPRWPPENIQYF
v_call: TRBV28; j_call: TRBJ2-7; cdr3_aa: CASSLAPSNEQYF
v_call: TRBV30; j_call: TRBJ2-1; cdr3_aa: CAWSVPLGLAGYSSYNEQFF
v_call: TRBV12-3/TRBV12-4; j_call: TRBJ1-1; cdr3_aa: CASSLSGTGIGGAEAFF
v_call: TRBV5-1; j_call: TRBJ2-1; cdr3_aa: CASSLDRGHGNEQFF
v_call: TRBV18; j_call: TRBJ1-2; cdr3_aa: CASSPDWGSGYTF
v_call: TRBV27; j_call: TRBJ2-1; cdr3_aa: CASSFLPAVADNEQFF
v_call: TRBV20-1; j_call: TRBJ1-1; cdr3_aa: CSASRGNPNTEAFF
v_call: TRBV29-1; j_call: TRBJ2-7; cdr3_aa: CSVEDGAYEQYF
v_call: TRBV20-1; j_call: TRBJ2-5; cdr3_aa: CSARGPRGTQETQYF
v_call: TRBV5-1; j_call: TRBJ1-1; cdr3_aa: CASSLKTEKNTEAFF
v_call: TRBV5-1; j_call: TRBJ1-1; cdr3_aa: CASSLDRAETEAFF
v_call: TRBV18; j_call: TRBJ2-7; cdr3_aa: CASSPNTGSGYEQYF
v_call: TRBV6-6; j_call: TRBJ2-7; cdr3_aa: CASSYSERPYEQYF